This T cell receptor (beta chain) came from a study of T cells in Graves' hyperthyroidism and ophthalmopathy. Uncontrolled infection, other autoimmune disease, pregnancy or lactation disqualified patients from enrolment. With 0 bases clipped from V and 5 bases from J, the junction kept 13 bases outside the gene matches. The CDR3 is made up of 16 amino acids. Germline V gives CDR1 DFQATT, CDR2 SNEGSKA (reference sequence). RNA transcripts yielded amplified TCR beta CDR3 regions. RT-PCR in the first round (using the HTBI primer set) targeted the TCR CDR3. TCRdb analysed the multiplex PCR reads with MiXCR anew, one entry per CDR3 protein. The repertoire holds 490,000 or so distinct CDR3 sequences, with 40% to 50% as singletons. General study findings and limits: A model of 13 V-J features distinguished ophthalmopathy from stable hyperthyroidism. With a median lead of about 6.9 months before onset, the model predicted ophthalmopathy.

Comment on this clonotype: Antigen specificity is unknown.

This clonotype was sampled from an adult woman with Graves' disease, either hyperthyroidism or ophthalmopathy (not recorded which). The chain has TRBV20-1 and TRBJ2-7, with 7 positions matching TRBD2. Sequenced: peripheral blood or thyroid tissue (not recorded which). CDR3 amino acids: CSARDPLLGSGNEQYF. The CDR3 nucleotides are TGCAGTGCTAGAGACCCACTGTTGGGGAGCGGGAACGAGCAGTACTTC.